One sample yielded the 7 T cell receptor beta chains listed below, sequenced in a study of T cells in Graves' hyperthyroidism and ophthalmopathy. TCR beta CDR3 regions were amplified from RNA. HTBI primers were employed in a first-round RT-PCR of the TCR CDR3. TCRdb used MiXCR to reprocess the multiplex PCR reads, holding one entry per CDR3 protein. The sample shows about 600,000 distinct CDR3 sequences, around 16% of them seen only once. The sample consisted of blood. These receptors originate from a middle-aged woman with Graves' ophthalmopathy.

This clonotype was found many times. V and J are TRBV3-1 and TRBJ1-1; D gene ambiguous. Per germline, CDR1 LGHDT and CDR2 YNNKEL (reference sequence). The V end lost 2 bases, the J end lost 6 bases, and 10 bases lay between the germline ends. This CDR3 is 13 amino acids long. The CDR3 DNA follows: TGTGCCAGCAGCCAAATTTTGTCCTCTGAAGCTTTCTTT. Residues: CASSQILSSEAFF.

A word on this clonotype: A much larger clonotype is one base distant, so this may be a read error. The chain employs TRBV11-2 and TRBJ2-2; TRBD2 matches 7 bases. The ends lost 4 bases at V and 5 bases at J; junction bases unmatched: 10. CDR1 is SGHAT, CDR2 FQNNGV, per germline. The CDR3 contains 16 residues. CDR3 in amino acids: CASSSSAGVRTGELFF. The DNA of the CDR3 is TGTGCCAGCAGCTCCTCGGCGGGAGTAAGGACCGGGGAGCTGTTTTTT.

This clonotype was recorded many times. The chain has TRBV7-6 and TRBJ1-1, with TRBD1 matching 7 bases. The germline gives CDR1 SGHVS, CDR2 FNYEAQ. V was pared by 4 bases and J by 0 bases, with 8 bases of the junction left unmatched. The CDR3 runs to 16 residues. CDR3 residues: CASSSGDSVMNTEAFF. The DNA of the CDR3 is TGTGCCAGCAGCTCAGGGGACAGTGTCATGAACACTGAAGCTTTCTTT.

This clonotype was found a few times. The chain recombines TRBV14 with TRBJ1-1; tentative D call: TRBD1 (5 bases). The CDR3 extends over 16 amino acids. Germline lookup yields CDR1 SGHDN and CDR2 FVKESK. Trimming took off 4 bases at V and 4 bases at J, with 19 bases between the two ends. CDR3 region: CASSPRGREGITEAFF. Here the CDR3 DNA reads TGTGCCAGCAGCCCCCGGGGGAGGGAAGGGATCACTGAAGCTTTCTTT.

This clonotype was seen ten or more times. The chain is built from TRBV30 and TRBJ1-5, with D perhaps TRBD1 (6 bases). Germline V gene sequence: CDR1 GTSNPN, CDR2 SVGIG (reference sequence). This CDR3 comprises 15 residues. Deletions cut 3 bases from V and 4 bases from J, with 16 bases between. CDR3 region: CAWRAAGGENQPQHF. The DNA for the CDR3 is TGTGCCTGGAGGGCCGCCGGGGGCGAAAATCAGCCCCAGCATTTT.

This clonotype appeared many times. This chain links TRBV5-1 with TRBJ1-4; D unresolved. The germline gives CDR1 SGHRS, CDR2 YFSETQ. The CDR3 covers 17 residues. Trimming took off 4 bases at V and 0 bases at J, with 16 bases between the two ends. The CDR3 spells CASSPGFRPSTNEKLFF. CDR3 DNA sequence: TGCGCCAGCAGCCCCGGCTTCAGACCTTCAACTAATGAAAAACTGTTTTTT.

This clonotype has ten or more counts. The rearrangement links TRBV2 to TRBJ2-3; 10 bases agree with TRBD1. The V segment lost 6 bases and the J segment 4 bases; nucleotides outside the gene matches: 7. The germline gives CDR1 SNHLY, CDR2 FYNNEI. CDR3 length: 15 amino acids. CDR3: CASRSGTGVPDTQYF. Here the CDR3 DNA reads TGTGCCAGCAGGTCCGGGACAGGGGTCCCAGATACGCAGTATTTT. Together with reference TRBV2 and TRBJ2-3, the CDR3 gives the full variable domain: EPEVTQTPSHQVTQMGQEVILRCVPISNHLYFYWYRQILGQKVEFLVSFYNNEISEKSEIFDDQFSVERPDGSNFTLKIRSTKLEDSAMYFCASRSGTGVPDTQYFGPGTRLTVL.